The 28 T cell receptor beta chains given below trace back to one sample, sequenced in a study of blood T cell repertoires in COVID-19. Clones were read by immunoSEQ multiplex PCR, and TCRdb kept only the in-frame ones, dropping some. The sample carries roughly 330,000 clones, roughly 86% recorded once. Material for sequencing was PBMCs or T cells enriched from blood (not recorded which). The receptors shown here come from a woman aged 25 to 45 who had recovered from COVID-19.

The V call is TRBV28, the J call TRBJ2-5, with 7 bases matching TRBD1. The CDR3 length is 15 residues. The V gene end was trimmed by 6 bases and the J gene end by 7 bases; junction bases not matched to a gene: 14. CDR1 is MDHEN, CDR2 SYDVKM, per germline. The DNA for the CDR3 is TGTGCCAGCAGACCCCTGGACAGGAGAGAAGGGACCCAGTACTTC. Its protein product is CASRPLDRREGTQYF. The full variable domain, its missing parts supplied by reference TRBV28 and TRBJ2-5, is DVKVTQSSRYLVKRTGEKVFLECVQDMDHENMFWYRQDPGLGLRLIYFSYDVKMKEKGDIPEGYSVSREKKERFSLILESASTNQTSMYLCASRPLDRREGTQYFGPGTRLLVL.

The chain couples TRBV6-5 to TRBJ1-1; D gene ambiguous. Germline-derived CDR1 and CDR2 are MNHEY and SVGAGI. V was trimmed by 2 bases and J by 6 bases, leaving 16 bases between them. The CDR3 has 15 amino acids. CDR3 DNA sequence: TGTGCCAGCAGTTACACAGAGGGTGGGTACGCTGAAGCTTTCTTT. This gives the protein CASSYTEGGYAEAFF.

The chain uses TRBV5-1 and TRBJ1-6, with 8 bases lining up with TRBD1. From germline, CDR1 is SGHRS and CDR2 YFSETQ. This CDR3 contains 17 residues. V was pared by 5 bases and J by 9 bases, with 16 bases of the junction left unmatched. The CDR3 nucleotides are TGCGCCAGCAGATCGGACAGGGCCTCGGGCACTACTTCACCCCTCCACTTT. This translates into CASRSDRASGTTSPLHF.

This sequence joins TRBV5-1 and TRBJ2-7; 7 bases are shared with TRBD1. The germline V gene encodes CDR1 SGHRS and CDR2 YFSETQ. CDR3 length: 12 amino acids. V was pared by 4 bases and J by 5 bases, with 3 bases of the junction left unmatched. The CDR3 reads CASSITGDEQYF. In nucleotides, the CDR3 is TGCGCCAGCAGCATTACAGGGGACGAGCAGTACTTC.

The J gene is TRBJ2-7, the V gene TRBV5-6; 7 positions match TRBD1. The CDR3 has 14 residues. V was clipped by 4 bases and J by 7 bases; unmatched bases: 11. Per germline, CDR1 SGHDT and CDR2 YYEEEE. In nucleotides, the CDR3 is TGTGCCAGCAGCCAGGAGACAGGGCTTGGGGAGCAGTACTTC. Protein product: CASSQETGLGEQYF. Combining the CDR3 with reference TRBV5-6 and TRBJ2-7 gives the whole variable domain DAGVTQSPTHLIKTRGQQVTLRCSPKSGHDTVSWYQQALGQGPQFIFQYYEEEERQRGNFPDRFSGHQFPNYSSELNVNALLLGDSALYLCASSQETGLGEQYFGPGTRLTVT.

J is TRBJ1-2 and V is TRBV27, with a tentative D call TRBD1 (6 bases). The CDR3 covers 16 residues. Trimming removed 2 bases at V and 0 bases at J, with 13 bases between. Germline CDR1 is MNHEY and CDR2 is SMNVEV (reference sequence). The CDR3, as DNA: TGTGCCAGCAGTTTAACGGTCCAGGGGTCTAACTATGGCTACACCTTC. This sequence encodes CASSLTVQGSNYGYTF.

This clone was detected once. This rearrangement joins TRBV7-8 to TRBJ1-5; 9 bases match TRBD1. The trim removed 5 bases at V and 7 bases at J, leaving 6 bases unmatched. There are 14 residues in the CDR3. CDR1 SGHVS and CDR2 FQNEAQ come from the germline V gene. The CDR3 DNA sequence: TGTGCCAGCAGCACGACAGGGGGTAAACAGCCCCAGCATTTT. Translation gives CASSTTGGKQPQHF.

This clone was observed a handful of times. This chain joins TRBV18 and TRBJ1-5; D is unclear. This CDR3 contains 15 residues. Germline CDR1 reads KGHSH; CDR2 reads LQKENI. The ends were cut back, 0 bases at V and 1 base at J, with 7 bases in the middle. Here the CDR3 reads CASSPPGQSNQPQHF. CDR3 DNA: TGTGCCAGCTCACCACCTGGTCAGAGCAATCAGCCCCAGCATTTT.

The rearrangement uses TRBV5-8 and TRBJ1-1; no clear D. CDR1 is SGHTS, CDR2 YDEGEE, per germline. This CDR3 contains 14 residues. Trimming took 0 bases from V and 1 from J, leaving 7 bases between them. Written as DNA, the CDR3 is TGTGCCAGCAGCTTGGCCGGGAGGAACACTGAAGCTTTCTTT. It encodes CASSLAGRNTEAFF. Based on the CDR3 plus reference TRBV5-8 and TRBJ1-1, the full variable domain is EAGVTQSPTHLIKTRGQQATLRCSPISGHTSVYWYQQALGLGLQFLLWYDEGEERNRGNFPPRFSGRQFPNYSSELNVNALELEDSALYLCASSLAGRNTEAFFGQGTRLTVV.

J is TRBJ2-2 and V is TRBV7-6; unclear D gene. Germline V CDR1 and CDR2: SGHVS, FNYEAQ. Between the trimmed V and J ends, which lost 0 bases and 5 bases, there was a span of 7 bases. The CDR3 is 14 amino acids. DNA of the CDR3: TGTGCCAGCAGCTTAGCAACATTTACCGGGGAGCTGTTTTTT. It codes for CASSLATFTGELFF.

This clone was seen only once. The chain recombines TRBV4-2 with TRBJ2-2; no firm D call. CDR1 and CDR2 (germline): LGHNA, YNFKEQ. The V end lost 0 bases, the J end lost 4 bases, and 9 bases lay between the germline ends. CDR3 length: 15 residues. DNA of the CDR3: TGTGCCAGCAGCCAAGATACTTCTAGCACCGGGGAGCTGTTTTTT. Translating gives CASSQDTSSTGELFF.

This chain connects TRBV6-5 to TRBJ2-2, with D tentatively TRBD1 (5 bases). Germline loops: CDR1 MNHEY, CDR2 SVGAGI. V lost 7 bases and J lost 3, with 9 bases in between. The CDR3 covers 13 residues. CDR3 DNA: TGTGCCAGCACAGACAGATACACCGGGGAGCTGTTTTTT. As protein: CASTDRYTGELFF.

This chain links TRBV5-1 with TRBJ1-1, with 7 bases that match TRBD1. V shed 4 bases, J shed 3 bases, and the junction held 9 bases outside the gene matches. This CDR3 has 15 residues. Germline V gene lookup returns CDR1 SGHRS and CDR2 YFSETQ. CDR3 nucleotides: TGCGCCAGCAGCCCAGGGGGTGGCGGGGACACTGAAGCTTTCTTT. Its translation is CASSPGGGGDTEAFF.

This chain links TRBV25-1 with TRBJ1-1; D remains unclear. The length of the CDR3 is 13 residues. The germline CDR1 and CDR2 sequences are MGHDK and SYGVNS. V was clipped by 4 bases and J by 4 bases, with 10 bases between them. As DNA, the CDR3 is TGTGCCAGCAGTGCGAGGGCCCGCACTGAAGCTTTCTTT. It specifies CASSARARTEAFF. The full variable domain, completed using reference TRBV25-1 and TRBJ1-1, is EADIYQTPRYLVIGTGKKITLECSQTMGHDKMYWYQQDPGMELHLIHYSYGVNSTEKGDLSSESTVSRIRTEHFPLTLESARPSHTSQYLCASSARARTEAFFGQGTRLTVV.

About this clone: The sample has other DNA sequences that encode this CDR3 too. The genes are TRBV19 and TRBJ1-1; 10 nucleotides match TRBD1. From germline, CDR1 is LNHDA and CDR2 SQIVND (reference sequence). V lost 5 bases to trimming and J lost 4 bases; unmatched junction nucleotides: 10. The CDR3 is 16 residues long. CDR3 amino acids: CASSARDRGGGTEAFF. CDR3 coding DNA: TGTGCCAGTAGTGCCCGGGACAGGGGCGGAGGCACTGAAGCTTTCTTT.

This chain links TRBV5-4 with TRBJ2-5; 9 positions match TRBD2. Trimming cost V 3 bases and J 3 bases; bases outside gene matches: 0. The CDR3 loop spans 13 amino acids. Germline V CDR1 and CDR2: SGHNT, YYREEE (reference sequence). The CDR3 sequence is CASSSSGEETQYF. The DNA for the CDR3 is TGTGCCAGCAGCTCTAGCGGGGAAGAGACCCAGTACTTC.

The CDR3 is CASSTPTGEGYEQYF. CDR3 bases: TGTGCCAGCAGTACCCCGACAGGGGAAGGCTACGAGCAGTACTTC. J is TRBJ2-7 and V is TRBV6-5; 8 positions match TRBD1. Per the germline V gene, CDR1 is MNHEY and CDR2 is SVGAGI. This CDR3 comprises 15 residues. J gave up 3 bases and V 5 bases, and 9 bases lay outside the gene matches.

The rearrangement joins TRBV11-2 to TRBJ1-2, with a possible D match to TRBD1 (6 bases). The germline CDR1 and CDR2 sequences are SGHAT and FQNNGV. The CDR3 covers 13 residues. Trimming cost V 5 bases and J 4 bases, with 11 bases left between them. As DNA, the CDR3 is TGTGCCAGCAGCCCACAGGGAGCCTATGGCTACACCTTC. It codes for CASSPQGAYGYTF.

This chain connects TRBV14 to TRBJ1-4; D remains unclear. Per the germline V gene, CDR1 is SGHDN and CDR2 is FVKESK. V was pared by 1 base and J by 4 bases, with 10 bases between. The CDR3 loop spans 15 amino acids. The CDR3 sequence: CASSQGGRGNEKLFF. The CDR3 bases are TGTGCCAGCAGCCAAGGCGGTCGGGGTAATGAAAAACTGTTTTTT.

The chain has TRBV5-1 and TRBJ1-2; no definite D call. The CDR3 covers 16 residues. V gave up 1 base and J gave up 4 bases, with 17 bases separating them. CDR1 is SGHRS, CDR2 YFSETQ, per germline. For the CDR3, the DNA is TGCGCCAGCAGCTTGAGTGGCGCTTTCCTAGGCTATGGCTACACCTTC. It codes for CASSLSGAFLGYGYTF. Drawing the rest from reference TRBV5-1 and TRBJ1-2, the complete variable domain is KAGVTQTPRYLIKTRGQQVTLSCSPISGHRSVSWYQQTPGQGLQFLFEYFSETQRNKGNFPGRFSGRQFSNSRSEMNVSTLELGDSALYLCASSLSGAFLGYGYTFGSGTRLTVV.

The chain employs TRBV7-9 and TRBJ1-1; D not certain. Germline CDR1 SEHNR, CDR2 FQNEAQ (reference sequence). The CDR3 covers 15 residues. Trimming pared 1 base from V and 5 bases from J, leaving 14 bases between. CDR3 nucleotide sequence: TGTGCCAGCAGCTTAGTCCCGCCGGGTTGGACTGAAGCTTTCTTT. Protein product: CASSLVPPGWTEAFF.

The CDR3 sequence is CASSREDRVGYGYTF. The CDR3 DNA reads as TGTGCCAGCAGCCGGGAGGACAGGGTCGGGTATGGCTACACCTTC. The rearrangement links TRBV3-1 (or the pseudogene TRBV3-2) to TRBJ1-2, with TRBD1 identical over 8 bases. Trimming at V came to 4 bases and at J to 5 bases, leaving 9 bases not matched to a gene. Looked up from germline, CDR1 is LGHDT and CDR2 is YNNKEL (reference sequence). There are 15 residues in the CDR3.

The chain is built from TRBV6-2 or TRBV6-3 and TRBJ2-1; 8 nucleotides align to TRBD1. Germline CDR1 MNHEY, CDR2 SVGEGT. There are 13 residues in the CDR3. V was pared by 5 bases and J by 6 bases, with 3 bases of the junction left unmatched. CDR3 in amino acids: CASSGTGRNEQFF. The CDR3 DNA reads TGTGCCAGCAGTGGGACAGGTCGCAATGAGCAGTTCTTC.

This chain connects TRBV27 to TRBJ2-7; tentative D call: TRBD1 (6 bases). Trimming took 5 bases from V and 1 from J, leaving 21 bases between them. This CDR3 has 17 amino acids. CDR1 MNHEY and CDR2 SMNVEV come from the germline V gene (reference sequence). In DNA, the CDR3 is TGTGCCAGCAGTCCTATGACAGGTTCCCTAGTTTCCTACGAGCAGTACTTC. As protein: CASSPMTGSLVSYEQYF.

This clone occurred once. The gene calls are TRBV6-2 or TRBV6-3 and TRBJ1-2, with D possibly being TRBD1 (6 bases). V was trimmed by 2 bases and J by 2 bases, leaving 12 bases between them. The CDR3 runs 15 residues. CDR1 and CDR2 (germline): MNHEY, SVGEGT. The CDR3 spells CASSYAGQPNYGYTF. The CDR3 nucleotides are TGTGCCAGCAGTTACGCCGGACAGCCAAACTATGGCTACACCTTC.

Of note for this clone: The same CDR3 is also encoded by other DNA sequences in this sample. This chain uses TRBV2 with TRBJ1-2; D not resolved. V shed 2 bases and J shed 5 bases, with 6 bases lying between them. The CDR3 contains 12 residues. Looked up from germline, CDR1 is SNHLY and CDR2 is FYNNEI. The CDR3 bases are TGTGCCAGCAGTGAACGGGGATATGGCTACACCTTC. It translates to CASSERGYGYTF.

This rearrangement joins TRBV19 to TRBJ1-2; 9 bases align to TRBD1. With 3 bases clipped from V and 3 bases from J, the junction kept 14 bases outside the gene matches. This CDR3 is built from 18 residues. The germline gives CDR1 LNHDA, CDR2 SQIVND (reference sequence). This CDR3 is CASSIDGTGIDHHYGYTF. As DNA, the CDR3 is TGTGCCAGTAGTATCGACGGGACAGGGATTGACCACCACTATGGCTACACCTTC.

The J gene is TRBJ1-1, the V gene TRBV10-2; D not resolved. The CDR3 covers 14 residues. CDR1 and CDR2 from the germline V gene are WSHSY and SAAADI. The V end lost 6 bases, the J end lost 0 bases, and 11 bases lay between the germline ends. CDR3 amino acids: CASRSSPLNTEAFF. In DNA, the CDR3 is TGCGCCAGCAGGTCCAGTCCACTGAACACTGAAGCTTTCTTT.